These 13 T cell receptor beta chains were all obtained from the same sample, sequenced in a study of blood T cell repertoires in COVID-19. TCRdb keeps only in-frame clones here, not all; method: immunoSEQ multiplex PCR. This repertoire shows 250,000 to 350,000 clones, 85% to 90% found once; its top ten account for roughly 4.3%. Material for sequencing was PBMCs or T cells enriched from blood (not recorded which). Receptor source: a woman younger than 35 with acute COVID-19.

The V and J genes are TRBV18 and TRBJ2-7; TRBD1 matches 7 bases. This CDR3 contains 15 residues. After removal of 3 bases from V and 0 bases from J, the junction contained 5 bases not matched to a gene. The germline V gene encodes CDR1 KGHSH and CDR2 LQKENI. The DNA of the CDR3 is TGTGCCAGCTCACCCGGGACAGTGCCCTCCTACGAGCAGTACTTC. Its protein is CASSPGTVPSYEQYF.

The V and J genes are TRBV27 and TRBJ1-1; weak D call: TRBD1 (5 bases). V lost 8 bases and J 4 bases, leaving 14 bases between the germline ends. The CDR3 totals 13 residues. Germline-derived CDR1 and CDR2 are MNHEY and SMNVEV (reference sequence). The CDR3 DNA reads TGTGCCAGCGGGGGGGTCCGAGGCACTGAAGCTTTCTTT. Its protein is CASGGVRGTEAFF.

The J gene is TRBJ2-5, the V gene TRBV3-1 (or the pseudogene TRBV3-2); 14 nucleotides match TRBD2. With 3 bases clipped from V and 5 bases from J, the junction kept 5 bases outside the gene matches. This CDR3 spans 16 amino acids. Germline V gene lookup returns CDR1 LGHDT and CDR2 YNNKEL (reference sequence). The CDR3 DNA reads as TGTGCCAGCAGCCAGAGACTAGCGGGAGGGGGGGAGACCCAGTACTTC. As protein: CASSQRLAGGGETQYF.

The V and J genes are TRBV11-3 and TRBJ2-7, with 12 bases fitting TRBD1. Germline V CDR1 and CDR2: SGHNT, YENEEA. CDR3 size: 15 residues. V trimming: 5 bases; J trimming: 4 bases; junction bases outside the gene matches: 6. This CDR3 reads CASSPRGQGAYEQYF. As DNA, the CDR3 is TGTGCCAGCAGCCCGAGGGGACAGGGGGCATACGAGCAGTACTTC.

This chain joins TRBV5-1 and TRBJ2-5; D is ambiguous. The CDR3 spans 12 residues. V was cut by 7 bases and J by 5 bases, with 12 bases left in between. Germline V gene data show CDR1 as SGHRS and CDR2 as YFSETQ. CDR3 bases: TGCGCCAGCTATTCTACGGTGGAGACCCAGTACTTC. Translating it yields CASYSTVETQYF.

The genes are TRBV7-8 and TRBJ2-7; D perhaps matches TRBD2 (6 bases). Per the germline V gene, CDR1 is SGHVS and CDR2 is FQNEAQ. The CDR3 is 15 residues long. Trimming took 0 bases from V and 3 from J, leaving 12 bases between them. CDR3 nucleotide sequence: TGTGCCAGCAGCTTAGCGCGGAGGGGATGCTACGAGCAGTACTTC. Its protein is CASSLARRGCYEQYF. The whole variable domain, remainder taken from reference TRBV7-8 and TRBJ2-7, is GAGVSQSPRYKVAKRGQDVALRCDPISGHVSLFWYQQALGQGPEFLTYFQNEAQLDKSGLPSDRFFAERPEGSVSTLKIQRTQQEDSAVYLCASSLARRGCYEQYFGPGTRLTVT.

The chain couples TRBV28 to TRBJ2-7; no clear D gene. The CDR3 spans 11 residues. Per the germline V gene, CDR1 is MDHEN and CDR2 is SYDVKM. V was trimmed by 4 bases and J by 7 bases, leaving 8 bases between them. In DNA form, the CDR3 reads TGTGCCAGCAGTTCCCCTATGGAGCAGTACTTC. Translated, it gives CASSSPMEQYF.

This chain joins TRBV28 and TRBJ2-7, with TRBD2 matching 8 bases. This CDR3 is built from 15 residues. The germline gives CDR1 MDHEN, CDR2 SYDVKM. With 6 bases clipped from V and 4 bases from J, the junction kept 11 bases outside the gene matches. The CDR3 nucleotides read TGTGCCAGCAGCCTCAGCGGGAGCGGGGATTACGAGCAGTACTTC. Translation gives CASSLSGSGDYEQYF.

A few counts support this clone. This chain uses TRBV4-1 with TRBJ1-2; D remains unclear. V was pared by 0 bases and J by 2 bases, with 13 bases between. Germline CDR1 reads MGHRA; CDR2 reads YSYEKL. The CDR3 covers 16 residues. CDR3 in amino acids: CASSQESVPVNYGYTF. Written as DNA, the CDR3 is TGCGCCAGCAGCCAAGAATCAGTCCCAGTAAACTATGGCTACACCTTC.

V gene TRBV12-5 combines with J gene TRBJ2-1; 9 bases map to TRBD2. Germline-derived CDR1 and CDR2 are LGHNT and FRNRAP. The V and J ends lost 7 bases and 5 bases, in that order; junction bases with no gene match: 6. The CDR3 sequence is 14 residues long. This chain's CDR3 is CASARGGEHNEQFF. The CDR3 nucleotides read TGTGCTAGTGCCCGCGGGGGGGAACACAATGAGCAGTTCTTC. Supplemented by reference TRBV12-5 and TRBJ2-1, the full variable domain reads DARVTQTPRHKVTEMGQEVTMRCQPILGHNTVFWYRQTMMQGLELLAYFRNRAPLDDSGMPKDRFSAEMPDATLATLKIQPSEPRDSAVYFCASARGGEHNEQFFGPGTRLTVL.

The CDR3 region is CASSRSSGSTDTQYF. The DNA of the CDR3 is TGTGCCAGCAGCCGTTCTAGCGGTAGCACAGATACGCAGTATTTT. The chain employs TRBV6-2 or TRBV6-3 and TRBJ2-3; 7 bases match TRBD2. CDR3 size: 15 residues. The germline gives CDR1 MNHEY, CDR2 SVGEGT. V shed 6 bases and J 0 bases; nucleotides not matched to a gene: 6.

The chain links TRBV2 to TRBJ1-6; 10 bases match TRBD1. The CDR3 covers 13 residues. After removal of 6 bases from V and 10 bases from J, the junction contained 3 bases not matched to a gene. Germline V gene data show CDR1 as SNHLY and CDR2 as FYNNEI. CDR3 coding DNA: TGTGCCAGCAGGGGACAGGGGTGGTCACCCCTCCACTTT. Its translation is CASRGQGWSPLHF.

The CDR3 sequence: CASSPGQYNEQFF. The DNA of the CDR3 is TGTGCCAGCAGCCCCGGACAGTACAATGAGCAGTTCTTC. The V and J genes are TRBV7-9 and TRBJ2-1, with a possible D match to TRBD1 (6 bases). CDR3 size: 13 residues. V lost 5 bases and J lost 4, with 9 bases in between. Germline V gene sequence: CDR1 SEHNR, CDR2 FQNEAQ (reference sequence).